A selection of T cell receptor beta chains follows, all from one sample in a study of shared clonotypes between healthy human individuals. Libraries were prepared by immunoSEQ multiplex PCR; TCRdb keeps only in-frame clonotypes and omits some of them. The sample shows about 690,000 clones, 90% of them seen only once. Sequencing used memory CD8+ T cells from PBMCs. These receptors originate from a man between 18 and 29 years old in good health. Some clones in this sample may be carry-over from other donors' samples. CDR3s include the opening cysteine and the closing phenylalanine or tryptophan. A D gene is named only where the DNA matches it firmly. Size tells how often a clone was seen (once, few, many) or the class of an expanded clone, and some rows leave it out.

>NA|TRBD1|TRBJ1-5|TRBV28
TGTGCCAGCAGTGGACCGGGACAGGGGGACAATCAGCCCCAGCATTTT
CASSGPGQGDNQPQHF
>NA|TRBD2|TRBJ2-1|TRBV27
TGTGCCAGCAGGACCGGTAGCGGGAGCATATACAATGAGCAGTTCTTC
CASRTGSGSIYNEQFF
>NA|NA|TRBJ1-4|TRBV7-6
TGTGCCAGCAGCTTAGCGGACCGTGATGAAAAACTGTTTTTT
CASSLADRDEKLFF
>NA|TRBD1|TRBJ1-2|TRBV9
TGTGCCAGCAGTGATTCCGGGACAGGGGACTTAAACTATGGCTACACCTTC
CASSDSGTGDLNYGYTF
>NA|NA|TRBJ1-2|TRBV15
TGTGCCACCAGCAGAGATGGGTCAGAGGGGAACTATGGCTACACCTTC
CATSRDGSEGNYGYTF
>NA|TRBD2|TRBJ2-2|TRBV2
TGTGCCAGCACTGAGCGGGAGTATGTCGGCACCGGGGAGCTGTTTTTT
CASTEREYVGTGELFF
>NA|TRBD1|TRBJ1-2|TRBV6-5
TGTGCCAGCAGCGACAGGGGGCCCTATGGCTACACCTTC
CASSDRGPYGYTF
>few|NA|TRBJ1-3|TRBV2
TGTGCCAGCTCTGAAAACACCATATATTTT
CASSENTIYF
>NA|NA|TRBJ2-5|TRBV7-9
TGTGCCAGCAGCTTAGCGATCGGGGTCCAAGAGACCCAGTACTTC
CASSLAIGVQETQYF
>NA|NA|TRBJ2-1|TRBV11-2
TGTGCCAGCAGCTTAGTACAATCCTACAATGAGCAGTTCTTC
CASSLVQSYNEQFF
>few|NA|TRBJ1-1|TRBV6-5
TGTGCCAGCAGGGGATGGAACACTGAAGCTTTCTTT
CASRGWNTEAFF
>NA|TRBD2|TRBJ2-7|TRBV28
TGTGCCAGCAGTTGGGGACTAGCGGGAGAAGTCTACGAGCAGTACTTC
CASSWGLAGEVYEQYF
>NA|NA|TRBJ2-2|TRBV14
TGTGCCAGCAGCCCCCCCATCCCGGACCCCGGGGAGCTGTTTTTT
CASSPPIPDPGELFF
>NA|TRBD2|TRBJ2-7|TRBV11-2
TGTGCCAGCACCCGACTAGCGGGAGGGTCCGACGAGCAGTACTTC
CASTRLAGGSDEQYF
>NA|TRBD1|TRBJ2-1|TRBV5-4
TGTGCCAGCAGCCAGACAGGGTCAAGCTCCTACAATGAGCAGTTCTTC
CASSQTGSSSYNEQFF
>NA|NA|TRBJ2-5|TRBV11-2
TGTGCCAGCAGCTTAGGATTTCCAGAGACCCAGTACTTC
CASSLGFPETQYF
>NA|TRBD2|TRBJ2-7|TRBV28
TGTGCCAGCAGTCTCCAGCGGGAGGTTGTGTACGAGCAGTACTTC
CASSLQREVVYEQYF